This TCR beta chain was profiled in a study of blood T cell repertoires in COVID-19. Study in general: Acute and convalescent COVID-19 specimens originated in the United States, Italy and Spain. Sources were T cells, B-cell-depleted T cells, or PBMCs; the material itself was cDNA or gDNA.

As handled by the study authors: Reference gene primer amplification gave nucleated cell count estimates. Measured with immunoSEQ multiplex PCR; TCRdb has only the in-frame clones, and not every one. From that table come the V and J calls and clone size; the DNA was used to work out D and trimming. The data show some 90,000 clones, with approximately 89% seen just once and around 2.1% held by the top ten. This clone was observed a few times. Sequenced material: peripheral blood. The TCR originated in a man aged 50-60 years with acute or convalescent COVID-19.

This CDR3 is CASSERDREGYEQYF. In nucleotides, the CDR3 is TGTGCCAGCAGTGAAAGGGACAGGGAGGGGTACGAGCAGTACTTC. The chain joins TRBV2 to TRBJ2-7, with 9 positions matching TRBD1. The CDR3 runs to 15 residues. The V and J ends lost 2 bases and 4 bases, in that order; junction bases with no gene match: 6. Germline-derived CDR1 and CDR2 are SNHLY and FYNNEI.